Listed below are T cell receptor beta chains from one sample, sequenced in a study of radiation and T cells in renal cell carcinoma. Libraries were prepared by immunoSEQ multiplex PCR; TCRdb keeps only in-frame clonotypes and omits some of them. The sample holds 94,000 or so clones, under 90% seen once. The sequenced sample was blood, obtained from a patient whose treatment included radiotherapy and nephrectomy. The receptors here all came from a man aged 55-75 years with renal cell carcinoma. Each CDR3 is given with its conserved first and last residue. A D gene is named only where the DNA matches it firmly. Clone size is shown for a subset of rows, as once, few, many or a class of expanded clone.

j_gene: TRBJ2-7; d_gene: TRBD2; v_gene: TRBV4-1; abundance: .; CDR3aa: CASSLRSGSSYEQYF; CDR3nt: TGCGCCAGCAGCCTCCGTAGCGGGAGCTCCTACGAGCAGTACTTC
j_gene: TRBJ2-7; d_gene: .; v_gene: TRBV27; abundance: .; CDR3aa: CASSFRREQYF; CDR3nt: TGTGCCAGCAGTTTCCGTCGAGAGCAGTACTTC
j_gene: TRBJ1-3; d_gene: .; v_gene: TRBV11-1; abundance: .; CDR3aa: CASSIQGPRMGTIYF; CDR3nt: TGTGCCAGCAGTATTCAAGGCCCGCGAATGGGGACCATATATTTT
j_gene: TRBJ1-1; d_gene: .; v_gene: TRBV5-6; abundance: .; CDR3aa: CASRAYGGQTEAFF; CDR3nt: TGTGCCAGCCGGGCGTATGGGGGCCAGACTGAAGCTTTCTTT
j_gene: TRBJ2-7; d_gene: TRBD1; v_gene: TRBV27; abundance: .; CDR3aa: CASSRTGGSYEQYF; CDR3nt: TGTGCCAGCAGCCGGACAGGCGGTTCCTACGAGCAGTACTTC
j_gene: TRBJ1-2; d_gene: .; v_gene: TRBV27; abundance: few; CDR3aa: CASRDGPYGYTF; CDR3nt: TGTGCCAGCCGGGACGGACCCTATGGCTACACCTTC
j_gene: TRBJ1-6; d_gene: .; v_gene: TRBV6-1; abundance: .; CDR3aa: CASSERMGNSPLHF; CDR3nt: TGTGCCAGCAGTGAACGTATGGGGAATTCACCCCTCCACTTT
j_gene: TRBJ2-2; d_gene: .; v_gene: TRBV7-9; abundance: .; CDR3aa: CASSLVRVQGLLTGELFF; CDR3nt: TGTGCCAGCAGCTTAGTGAGGGTCCAGGGACTTCTTACCGGGGAGCTGTTTTTT
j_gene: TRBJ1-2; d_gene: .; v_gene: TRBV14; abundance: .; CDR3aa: CASSQIGSANYGYTF; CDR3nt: TGTGCCAGCAGCCAGATTGGTTCCGCTAACTATGGCTACACCTTC
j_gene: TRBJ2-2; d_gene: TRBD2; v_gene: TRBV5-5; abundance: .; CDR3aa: CASTPVRGGTGELFF; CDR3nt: TGTGCCAGCACACCGGTACGCGGGGGGACCGGGGAGCTGTTTTTT
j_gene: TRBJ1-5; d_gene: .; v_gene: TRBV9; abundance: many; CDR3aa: CASSYSPNQPQHF; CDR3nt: TGTGCCAGCAGTTATAGTCCCAATCAGCCCCAGCATTTT
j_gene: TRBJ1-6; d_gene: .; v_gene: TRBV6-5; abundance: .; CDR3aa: CASRLNRNSPLHF; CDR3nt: TGTGCCAGCAGGCTGAACCGCAATTCACCCCTCCACTTT
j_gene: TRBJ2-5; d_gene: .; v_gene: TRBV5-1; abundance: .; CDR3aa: CASSLGSFETQYF; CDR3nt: TGCGCCAGCAGCTTGGGTAGTTTTGAGACCCAGTACTTC
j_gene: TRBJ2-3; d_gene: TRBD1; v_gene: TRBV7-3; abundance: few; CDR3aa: CASSSGQGTDTQYF; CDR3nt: TGTGCCAGCAGCTCCGGACAGGGGACGGATACGCAGTATTTT
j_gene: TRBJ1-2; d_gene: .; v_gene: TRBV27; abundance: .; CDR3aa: CASSLWAGYGYTF; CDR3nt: TGTGCCAGCAGTTTATGGGCGGGGTATGGCTACACCTTC
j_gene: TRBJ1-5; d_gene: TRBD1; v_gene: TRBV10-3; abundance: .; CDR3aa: CAISGDRASNQPQHF; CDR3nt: TGTGCCATCAGTGGGGACAGGGCCAGCAATCAGCCCCAGCATTTT
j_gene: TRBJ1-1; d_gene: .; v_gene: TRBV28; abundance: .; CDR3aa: CASFPSRNTEAFF; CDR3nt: TGTGCCAGCTTTCCCAGCCGGAACACTGAAGCTTTCTTT
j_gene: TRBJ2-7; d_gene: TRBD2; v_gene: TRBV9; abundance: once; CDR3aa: CASSPGTTSYEQYF; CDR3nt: TGTGCCAGCAGCCCCGGGACTACCTCCTACGAGCAGTACTTC
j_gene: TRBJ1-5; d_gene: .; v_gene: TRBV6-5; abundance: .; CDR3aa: CASSYVIGQPQHF; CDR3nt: TGTGCCAGCAGTTACGTTATCGGTCAGCCCCAGCATTTT
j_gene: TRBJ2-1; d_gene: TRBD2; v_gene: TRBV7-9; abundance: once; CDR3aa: CASSLSGTKDNEQFF; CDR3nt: TGTGCCAGCAGCTTATCTGGGACTAAGGATAATGAGCAGTTCTTC